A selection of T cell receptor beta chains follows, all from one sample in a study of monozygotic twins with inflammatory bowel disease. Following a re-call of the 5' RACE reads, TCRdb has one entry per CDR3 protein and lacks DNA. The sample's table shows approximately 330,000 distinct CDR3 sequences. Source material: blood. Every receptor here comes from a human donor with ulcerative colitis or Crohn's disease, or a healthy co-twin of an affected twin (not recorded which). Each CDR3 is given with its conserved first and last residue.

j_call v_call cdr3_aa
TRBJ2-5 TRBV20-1 CSARLGFADSRDF
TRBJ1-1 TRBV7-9 CASSRSNRKNTEAFF
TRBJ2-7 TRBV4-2 CASSQDQKYEQYF
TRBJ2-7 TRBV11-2 CASSKGATYEQYF
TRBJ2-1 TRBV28 CASSTPSGGRYNEQFF
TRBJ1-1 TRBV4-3 CASSQLGEAFF
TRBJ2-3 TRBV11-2 CASSLVMSTTDTQYF
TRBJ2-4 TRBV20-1 CSATRPGAAKNIQYF
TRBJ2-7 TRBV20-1 CSARDYGGFSYEQYF
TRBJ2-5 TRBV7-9 CASSLAGQGPSRGTQYF
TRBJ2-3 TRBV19 CASSLAGPDRTDTQYF
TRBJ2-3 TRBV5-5 CASSLVVLGSTDTQYF
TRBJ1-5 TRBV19 CASRRTNQPQHF
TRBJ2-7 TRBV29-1 CSVEVRDSSSYEQYF
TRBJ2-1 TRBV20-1 CSASGKSSGYNEQFF
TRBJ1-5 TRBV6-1 CASSEWASAPPQPQHF
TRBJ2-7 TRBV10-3 CAIKSSGQGGEQYF
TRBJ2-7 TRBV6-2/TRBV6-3 CASSYQRTSVSYEQYF
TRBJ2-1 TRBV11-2 CASSLVKGGVYNEQFF
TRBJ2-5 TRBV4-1 CASSLLPGQGTQYF
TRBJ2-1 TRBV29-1 CSVPPNRISYNEQFF
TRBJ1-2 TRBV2 CASSEDRKNYGYTF
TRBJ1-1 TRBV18 CASLRTGDTEAFF
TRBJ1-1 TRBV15 CATSRAGLGNTEAFF
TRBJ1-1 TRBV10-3 CAIQAGQANTEAFF
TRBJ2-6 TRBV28 CASTPAVSGANVLTF
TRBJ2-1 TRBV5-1 CASSLAGGHNEQFF